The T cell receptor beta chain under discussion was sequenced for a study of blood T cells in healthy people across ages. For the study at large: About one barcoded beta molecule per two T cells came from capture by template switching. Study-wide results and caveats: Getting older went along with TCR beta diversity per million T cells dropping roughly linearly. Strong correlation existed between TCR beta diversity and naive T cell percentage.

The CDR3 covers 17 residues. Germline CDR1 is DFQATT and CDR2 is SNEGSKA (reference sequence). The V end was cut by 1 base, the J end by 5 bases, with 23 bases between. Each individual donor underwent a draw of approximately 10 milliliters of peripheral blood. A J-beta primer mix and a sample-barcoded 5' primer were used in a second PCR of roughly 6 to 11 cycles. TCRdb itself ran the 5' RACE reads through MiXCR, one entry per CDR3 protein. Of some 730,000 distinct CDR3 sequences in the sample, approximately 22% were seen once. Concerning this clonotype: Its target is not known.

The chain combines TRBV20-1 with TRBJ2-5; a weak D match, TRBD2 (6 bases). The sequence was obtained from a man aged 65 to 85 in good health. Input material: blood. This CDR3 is CSARALGRGAFLETQYF. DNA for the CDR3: TGCAGTGCTAGAGCCTTAGGGCGGGGCGCTTTCTTGGAGACCCAGTACTTC.